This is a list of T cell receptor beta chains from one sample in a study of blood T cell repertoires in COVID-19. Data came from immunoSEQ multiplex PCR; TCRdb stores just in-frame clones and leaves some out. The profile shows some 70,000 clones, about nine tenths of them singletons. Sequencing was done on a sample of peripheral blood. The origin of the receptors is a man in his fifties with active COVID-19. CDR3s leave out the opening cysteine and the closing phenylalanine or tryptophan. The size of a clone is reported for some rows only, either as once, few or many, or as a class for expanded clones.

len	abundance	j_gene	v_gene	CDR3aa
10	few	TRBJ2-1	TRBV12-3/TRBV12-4	ASSQGRDEQF
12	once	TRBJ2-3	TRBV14	ASSQKTLGLPQY
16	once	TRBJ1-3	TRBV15	ATSRDFAGQGRRNTIY
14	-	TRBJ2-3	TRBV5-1	ASSRTSGRAGDTQY
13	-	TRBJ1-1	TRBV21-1	ATRQGAWMNTEAF
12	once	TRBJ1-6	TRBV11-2	ASSLDATGSPLH
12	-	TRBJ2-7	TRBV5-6	ATSQGLSSYEQY
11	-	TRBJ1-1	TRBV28	ASSSDRDTEAF
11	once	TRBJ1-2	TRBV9	ASSVRQNYGYT
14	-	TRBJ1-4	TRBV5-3	ARSFGRLGQNEKLF
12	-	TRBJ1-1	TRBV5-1	ASSPNAGGTEAF
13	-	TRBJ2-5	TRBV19	ASSIAGTGRETQY
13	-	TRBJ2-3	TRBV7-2	ASSLLAGVADTQY
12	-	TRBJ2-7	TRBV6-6	AISSGGRSYEQY
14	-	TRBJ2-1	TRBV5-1	ASSLAIGPSGDEQF
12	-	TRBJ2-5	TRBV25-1	ASTAPQQGETQY
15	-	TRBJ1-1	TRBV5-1	ASSLEGTGGNGGEAF
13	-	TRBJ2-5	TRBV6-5	ASKVLYSPRETQY
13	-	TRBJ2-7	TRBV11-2	ASSLAGGVTYEQY
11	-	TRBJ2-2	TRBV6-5	ASSPANTGELF
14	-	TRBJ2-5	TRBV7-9	ASSLVLGLAGAIQY
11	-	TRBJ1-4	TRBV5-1	ASSGGSGEKLF
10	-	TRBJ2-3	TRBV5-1	ASSLASDTQY
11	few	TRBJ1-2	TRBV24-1	ATSFQEFYGYT
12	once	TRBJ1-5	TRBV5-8	ASSLSVPNQPQH
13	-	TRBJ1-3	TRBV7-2	ASSLVGGGGNTIY
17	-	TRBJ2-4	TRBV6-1	ASSERPSGGALSKNIQY
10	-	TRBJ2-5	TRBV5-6	ASTTSQETQY
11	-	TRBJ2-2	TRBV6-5	ASTAGSTGELF
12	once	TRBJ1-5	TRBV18	ASSPSGGDQPQH
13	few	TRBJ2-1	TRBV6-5	ASSRTSGGLPEQF
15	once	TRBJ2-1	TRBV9	ASSALTSAGGYNEQF
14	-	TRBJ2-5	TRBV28	AGSLWKGGAQETQY
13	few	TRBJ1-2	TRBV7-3	ASSATGDINYGYT
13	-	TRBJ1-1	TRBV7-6	ASSSSGEMNTEAF
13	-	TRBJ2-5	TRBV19	ASSGLAAPLETQY
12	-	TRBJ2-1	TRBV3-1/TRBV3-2	ASSQGTGEDEQF
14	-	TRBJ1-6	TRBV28	ASRPDRARFNSPLH
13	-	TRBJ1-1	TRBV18	ASSQQGVGNTEAF
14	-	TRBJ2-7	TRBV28	ASRIRGVFVSYEQY
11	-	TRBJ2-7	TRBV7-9	ASSRDRPYEQY
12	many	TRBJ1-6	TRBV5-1	ASSEGGYNSPLH
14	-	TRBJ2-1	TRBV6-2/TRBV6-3	ASSYSTGGHNNEQF
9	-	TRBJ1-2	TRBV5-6	ASSLGQGHT
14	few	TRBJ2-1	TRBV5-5	ASSLGRSSSYNEQF
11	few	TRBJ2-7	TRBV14	ASSRLGDYEQY
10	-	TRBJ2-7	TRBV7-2	ASRSGTYEQY
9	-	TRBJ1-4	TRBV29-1	SVGTAEKLF
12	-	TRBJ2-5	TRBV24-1	ATSDSSGPKTQY
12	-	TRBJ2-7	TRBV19	ASSILDSGAEQY
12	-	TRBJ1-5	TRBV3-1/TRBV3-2	ASSQDRGYQPQH
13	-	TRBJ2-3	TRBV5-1	ASSTRTSAGDTQY
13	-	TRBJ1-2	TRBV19	ASSRQALANYGYT
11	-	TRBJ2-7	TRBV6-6	ASSPESSYEQY
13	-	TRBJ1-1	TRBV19	ASRPDRGAATEAF
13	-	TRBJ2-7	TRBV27	ASSPEGALSYEQY
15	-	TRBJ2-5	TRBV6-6	ASSPRTGGGGGETQY
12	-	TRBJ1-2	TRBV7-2	ASSEQGGADGYT
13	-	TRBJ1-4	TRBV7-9	ASSLETGAIEKLF